This TCR beta chain was captured by sequencing in a study of T cells in narcolepsy. Study conclusions and caveats: Blood of same and different patients, but not healthy controls, reportedly held recurring autoreactive clonotypes.

Of note for this clone: Its antigen remains unidentified.

Using immunoSEQ multiplex PCR, the repertoire was profiled, and TCRdb retains in-frame clones only, with some absent. The sample consists of about 27,000 clones, about 84% of them appearing once. Germline assignment: CDR1 SGHRS and CDR2 YFSETQ. The CDR3 length is 14 residues. V shed 4 bases, J shed 3 bases, and the junction held 6 bases outside the gene matches. This receptor was obtained from a human donor with narcolepsy. This chain links TRBV5-1 with TRBJ1-2, with 7 positions matching TRBD1. The sequenced material came from CD45RA- memory CD4+ T cells from PBMCs. The CDR3 nucleotides read TGCGCCAGCAGCGTTGACAGGGTGGACTATGGCTACACCTTC. Its translation is CASSVDRVDYGYTF.